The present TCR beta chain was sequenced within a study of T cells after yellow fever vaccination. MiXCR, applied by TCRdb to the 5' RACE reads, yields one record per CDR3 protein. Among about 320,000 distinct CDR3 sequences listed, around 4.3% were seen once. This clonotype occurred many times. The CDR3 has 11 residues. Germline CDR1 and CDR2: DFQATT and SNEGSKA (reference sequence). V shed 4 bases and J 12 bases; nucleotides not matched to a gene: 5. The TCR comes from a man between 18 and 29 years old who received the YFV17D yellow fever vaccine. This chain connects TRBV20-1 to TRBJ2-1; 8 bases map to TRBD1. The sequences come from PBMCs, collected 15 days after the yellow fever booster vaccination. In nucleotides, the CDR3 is TGCAGTGCTATTAACAGGGGGGTGCAGTTCTTC. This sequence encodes CSAINRGVQFF.